Below are 19 T cell receptor beta chains sequenced from a single sample in a study of blood T cell repertoires in COVID-19. Here immunoSEQ multiplex PCR was the method, and the copy in TCRdb shows in-frame clones only, minus some. The sample lists 100,000 to 150,000 clones, about 88% occurring once. Sequenced input: peripheral blood. The receptors here all came from a human donor in a cohort sampled during active COVID-19.

The chain couples TRBV9 to TRBJ2-7; 7 nucleotides line up with TRBD1. The junction had 9 bases not matched to a gene; V was cut back by 0 bases and J by 6 bases. In germline, CDR1 is SGDLS, CDR2 YYNGEE. This CDR3 comprises 15 residues. CDR3 in DNA: TGTGCCAGCAGCGTAGGGACAGGATCCCCAGGCGAGCAGTACTTC. Residues: CASSVGTGSPGEQYF. Full variable domain (remainder filled in from reference TRBV9 and TRBJ2-7): DSGVTQTPKHLITATGQRVTLRCSPRSGDLSVYWYQQSLDQGLQFLIQYYNGEERAKGNILERFSAQQFPDLHSELNLSSLELGDSALYFCASSVGTGSPGEQYFGPGTRLTVT.

This clone was detected a few times. The chain joins TRBV11-2 to TRBJ2-7, with a weak D call TRBD2 (5 bases). V was cut by 1 base and J by 2 bases, with 12 bases left in between. CDR1 and CDR2 (germline): SGHAT, FQNNGV. This CDR3 is 15 amino acids long. This chain's CDR3 is CASSLGAGMAYEQYF. The CDR3 nucleotides are TGTGCCAGCAGCTTAGGGGCCGGGATGGCCTACGAGCAGTACTTC.

This rearrangement joins TRBV11-2 to TRBJ2-1; 8 nucleotides line up with TRBD2. In germline, CDR1 is SGHAT, CDR2 FQNNGV. CDR3 length equals 15 residues. V was pared by 2 bases and J by 6 bases, with 6 bases of the junction left unmatched. The CDR3 sequence is CASSLSGGGGNEQFF. The DNA of the CDR3 is TGTGCCAGCAGCTTAAGCGGGGGTGGAGGCAATGAGCAGTTCTTC.

The chain employs TRBV7-9 and TRBJ1-6; 7 nucleotides agree with TRBD1. J gave up 1 base and V 4 bases, and 10 bases lay outside the gene matches. CDR1 is SEHNR and CDR2 is FQNEAQ in the germline V gene (reference sequence). This CDR3 is 18 amino acids long. The chain's CDR3 is CASSSRGKGASYNSPLHF. Written as DNA, the CDR3 is TGTGCCAGCAGCTCACGGGGGAAGGGGGCTTCCTATAATTCACCCCTCCACTTT. Complete variable domain (other parts from reference TRBV7-9 and TRBJ1-6): DTGVSQNPRHKITKRGQNVTFRCDPISEHNRLYWYRQTLGQGPEFLTYFQNEAQLEKSRLLSDRFSAERPKGSFSTLEIQRTEQGDSAMYLCASSSRGKGASYNSPLHFGNGTRLTVT.

J is TRBJ2-1 and V is TRBV24-1; perhaps TRBD2 as D (6 bases). This CDR3 contains 13 residues. Germline loops: CDR1 KGHDR, CDR2 SFDVKD. Between the trimmed V and J ends, which lost 2 bases and 6 bases, there was a span of 7 bases. CDR3 bases: TGTGCCACCAGTGATTCCGGGGGCAATGAGCAGTTCTTC. Its protein product is CATSDSGGNEQFF.

This clone was counted once. V usage is TRBV28 and J usage is TRBJ1-4, with D hard to call. Germline CDR1 reads MDHEN; CDR2 reads SYDVKM. Trimming took 6 bases from V and 13 from J, leaving 18 bases between them. This CDR3 contains 13 residues. The CDR3 coding sequence is TGTGCCAGCAGCACTGCACTTACCCCAGGACTGTTTTTT. This sequence encodes CASSTALTPGLFF.

The chain links TRBV21-1 to TRBJ1-5; the D segment call TRBD1 is taken from the table without a DNA check. TRBV21-1 is described as a pseudogene. The CDR3 extends over 15 amino acids. In DNA, the CDR3 is TGTGCCAGCAGCCGAGGGACAGATAGCAATCAGCCCCAGCATTTT. This encodes CASSRGTDSNQPQHF.

The chain uses TRBV6-5 and TRBJ2-6; D unclear. This CDR3 contains 15 residues. The germline V and J ends were trimmed by 0 bases and 2 bases, with 5 bases remaining between them. The germline CDR1 and CDR2 sequences are MNHEY and SVGAGI. The CDR3 protein is CASSYSQTGANVLTF. The CDR3 bases are TGTGCCAGCAGTTACTCCCAGACTGGGGCCAACGTCCTGACTTTC.

The chain recombines TRBV10-2 with TRBJ2-3, with 10 bases fitting TRBD1. Germline-derived CDR1 and CDR2 are WSHSY and SAAADI. The CDR3 contains 15 residues. V shed 10 bases, J shed 2 bases, and the junction held 9 bases outside the gene matches. The CDR3 sequence: CATRDRGANTDTQYF. CDR3 sequence (DNA): TGCGCCACCCGGGACAGGGGCGCGAACACAGATACGCAGTATTTT.

This chain connects TRBV30 to TRBJ2-5, with 11 bases identical to TRBD2. The V segment lost 2 bases and the J segment 5 bases; nucleotides outside the gene matches: 7. The CDR3 spans 15 residues. Looked up from germline, CDR1 is GTSNPN and CDR2 is SVGIG (reference sequence). The CDR3 loop is CAWSPLGLAGETQYF. The CDR3 DNA reads as TGTGCCTGGAGTCCCCTCGGACTAGCGGGTGAGACCCAGTACTTC.

J is TRBJ2-5 and V is TRBV3-1 (or the pseudogene TRBV3-2), with D tentatively TRBD2 (6 bases). The length of the CDR3 is 14 residues. Germline V gene data show CDR1 as LGHDT and CDR2 as YNNKEL (reference sequence). V was cut by 3 bases and J by 4 bases, with 12 bases left in between. The CDR3 region has the DNA TGTGCCAGCAGCCAGGGAACTAGCTTAGAGACCCAGTACTTC. The encoded protein is CASSQGTSLETQYF.

This clone was found a few times. The J gene is TRBJ2-7, the V gene TRBV5-1, with TRBD1 matching 9 bases. Germline loops: CDR1 SGHRS, CDR2 YFSETQ. CDR3 length equals 15 residues. The junction had 4 bases not matched to a gene; V was cut back by 2 bases and J by 1 base. CDR3 sequence (DNA): TGCGCCAGCAGCTTTTCAGGGACAGGGTCCTACGAGCAGTACTTC. Translating gives CASSFSGTGSYEQYF.

The V gene is TRBV30, the J gene TRBJ1-4, with D possibly TRBD1 on 6 matching bases. Germline V lookup: CDR1 GTSNPN, CDR2 SVGIG (reference sequence). This CDR3 region has 12 residues. V lost 3 bases and J lost 7, with 9 bases in between. Here the CDR3 reads CAWSRGGEKLFF. The CDR3, as DNA: TGTGCCTGGAGCAGGGGTGGTGAAAAACTGTTTTTT. Filled out from reference TRBV30 and TRBJ1-4, the complete variable domain reads SQTIHQWPATLVQPVGSPLSLECTVEGTSNPNLYWYRQAAGRGLQLLFYSVGIGQISSEVPQNLSASRPQDRQFILSSKKLLLSDSGFYLCAWSRGGEKLFFGSGTQLSVL.

The chain employs TRBV3-1 (or the pseudogene TRBV3-2) and TRBJ1-4, with 7 nucleotides matching TRBD1. CDR3 size: 19 residues. Germline V gene data show CDR1 as LGHDT and CDR2 as YNNKEL (reference sequence). V lost 3 bases and J lost 0; bases outside the gene matches: 13. In nucleotides, the CDR3 is TGTGCCAGCAGCCATCCTCCGGGACAGTTTATTGCAACTAATGAAAAACTGTTTTTT. Translated: CASSHPPGQFIATNEKLFF.

This chain joins TRBV7-9 and TRBJ2-7; the match to TRBD1 covers 7 bases. The CDR3 contains 14 residues. V shed 2 bases, J shed 2 bases, and the junction held 3 bases outside the gene matches. CDR1 is SEHNR and CDR2 is FQNEAQ in the germline V gene (reference sequence). The CDR3 coding sequence is TGTGCCAGCAGCTTAAGTGGGACAGCCTACGAGCAGTACTTC. The encoded protein is CASSLSGTAYEQYF.

The V gene is TRBV4-1, the J gene TRBJ1-2, with 8 bases fitting TRBD1. Germline V gives CDR1 MGHRA, CDR2 YSYEKL. This CDR3 comprises 17 residues. The V gene end was trimmed by 0 bases and the J gene end by 4 bases; junction bases not matched to a gene: 10. CDR3 region: CASSQDRQGAQSYGYTF. CDR3 coding DNA: TGCGCCAGCAGCCAAGATCGGCAGGGGGCCCAGAGCTATGGCTACACCTTC.

CDR3 bases: TGTGCCAGCAGCGTGGATTACTCCTATAATTCACCCCTCCACTTT. It yields the protein CASSVDYSYNSPLHF. This rearrangement joins TRBV5-6 to TRBJ1-6; D is unclear. V dropped 4 bases and J dropped 0 bases, with 8 bases sitting between them. The CDR3 spans 15 residues. Germline V gene sequence: CDR1 SGHDT, CDR2 YYEEEE. The variable domain in full, with the rest retrieved from reference TRBV5-6 and TRBJ1-6, is DAGVTQSPTHLIKTRGQQVTLRCSPKSGHDTVSWYQQALGQGPQFIFQYYEEEERQRGNFPDRFSGHQFPNYSSELNVNALLLGDSALYLCASSVDYSYNSPLHFGNGTRLTVT.

This rearrangement joins TRBV19 to TRBJ1-5; maybe TRBD1 (5 bases). This CDR3 spans 16 amino acids. Per germline, CDR1 LNHDA and CDR2 SQIVND (reference sequence). The ends were cut back, 6 bases at V and 2 bases at J, with 17 bases in the middle. The CDR3 here is CASSRARASGNQPQHF. The CDR3 coding sequence is TGTGCCAGTAGCCGAGCCAGGGCGAGCGGCAATCAGCCCCAGCATTTT.

This clone has only one observation. The rearrangement joins TRBV6-5 to TRBJ1-4; 10 nucleotides line up with TRBD1. V dropped 6 bases and J dropped 8; count of bases not matched to a gene: 6. CDR1 is MNHEY and CDR2 is SVGAGI in the germline V gene. The CDR3 sequence is 14 residues long. As DNA, the CDR3 is TGTGCCAGCAGGAGTGGGACAGGGGAAGAAAAACTGTTTTTT. Its protein product is CASRSGTGEEKLFF.